These T cell receptor beta chains were read from a single sample in a study of shared clonotypes between healthy human individuals. Only in-frame clones appear in the TCRdb table, and some are missing; sequencing was by immunoSEQ multiplex PCR. The repertoire holds more than 400,000 clones, with 78% as singletons. Sequencing used PBMCs. The origin of the receptors is a woman between 40 and 55 years old in good health. Some clones in this sample may be carry-over from other donors' samples. Both conserved end residues are part of each CDR3. A D gene is named only where the DNA matches it firmly. Clone size is stated in some rows and not others, as once, few, many or a class when expanded.

D gene	clone size	J gene	V gene	CDR3 protein	CDR3 DNA
-	-	TRBJ1-3	TRBV4-1	CASSQDLWGAYTIYF	TGCGCCAGCAGCCAAGATTTATGGGGGGCTTACACCATATATTTT
-	-	TRBJ2-1	TRBV11-2	CASSLGRDSASYNEQFF	TGTGCCAGCAGCTTAGGCCGGGACTCAGCCTCCTACAATGAGCAGTTCTTC
TRBD2	once	TRBJ2-7	TRBV9	CASSLSGSPYEQYF	TGTGCCAGCAGTCTTAGCGGGTCACCCTACGAGCAGTACTTC
-	-	TRBJ1-2	TRBV18	CASTQPGDYGYTF	TGTGCCAGCACCCAGCCCGGTGACTATGGCTACACCTTC
-	-	TRBJ1-2	TRBV7-2	CASSLGPYGYTF	TGTGCCAGCAGCTTAGGGCCCTATGGCTACACCTTC
TRBD1	once	TRBJ1-5	TRBV11-2	CASSRDRGQPQHF	TGTGCCAGCAGCCGAGACAGGGGTCAGCCCCAGCATTTT
TRBD2	-	TRBJ2-2	TRBV5-6	CASSPRTSGRTGELFF	TGTGCCAGCAGCCCGAGGACTAGCGGGCGTACCGGGGAGCTGTTTTTT
-	-	TRBJ2-1	TRBV5-4	CASSLLRDSYNEQFF	TGTGCCAGCAGCCTTCTTCGGGACTCCTACAATGAGCAGTTCTTC
TRBD2	-	TRBJ2-5	TRBV29-1	CSGRLAGEETQYF	TGCAGCGGCCGACTAGCGGGAGAAGAGACCCAGTACTTC
-	-	TRBJ2-5	TRBV4-2	CASSQAATTFQETQYF	TGTGCCAGCAGCCAAGCTGCGACAACCTTCCAAGAGACCCAGTACTTC
TRBD2	-	TRBJ2-3	TRBV9	CASSGGLVADTQYF	TGTGCCAGCAGCGGGGGACTAGTAGCGGATACGCAGTATTTT
-	-	TRBJ2-7	TRBV28	CASSSLRVAGSYEQYF	TGTGCCAGCAGTTCCCTCCGGGTGGCGGGATCCTACGAGCAGTACTTC
TRBD1	-	TRBJ1-1	TRBV10-3	CAISESVGDRNTEAFF	TGTGCCATCAGTGAGTCCGTAGGGGACAGGAACACTGAAGCTTTCTTT
TRBD1	-	TRBJ2-5	TRBV7-3	CASSWGQGLEETQYF	TGTGCCAGCAGCTGGGGACAGGGGTTGGAGGAGACCCAGTACTTC
-	-	TRBJ1-3	TRBV5-1	CASSLEHSGNTIYF	TGCGCCAGCAGCTTGGAACACTCTGGAAACACCATATATTTT
TRBD2	once	TRBJ2-1	TRBV13	CASSWGGYNEQFF	TGTGCCAGCAGCTGGGGGGGCTACAATGAGCAGTTCTTC
TRBD1	-	TRBJ1-6	TRBV4-1	CASSQQPAGQGRGRSYNSPLHF	TGCGCCAGCAGCCAGCAACCCGCCGGACAGGGAAGGGGGAGGTCCTATAATTCACCCCTCCACTTT
-	-	TRBJ2-7	TRBV14	CASSQFRDVDEQYF	TGTGCCAGCAGCCAGTTCCGGGACGTAGACGAGCAGTACTTC
-	once	TRBJ2-2	TRBV19	CASSIYPPGGGGTGELFF	TGTGCCAGTAGTATCTACCCGCCTGGTGGAGGGGGCACCGGGGAGCTGTTTTTT
TRBD1	-	TRBJ2-5	TRBV28	CASSTPRTGGGETQYF	TGTGCCAGCAGTACCCCCAGGACAGGGGGCGGGGAGACCCAGTACTTC
TRBD2	-	TRBJ2-7	TRBV19	CASSISGSSYEQYF	TGTGCCAGTAGTATTAGCGGGAGTTCCTACGAGCAGTACTTC
-	-	TRBJ2-6	TRBV21-1	CASSKAVEGLTGANVLTF	TGTGCCAGCAGCAAAGCGGTAGAGGGCTTAACTGGGGCCAACGTCCTGACTTTC
-	-	TRBJ2-1	TRBV27	CASSRVGHLDEQFF	TGTGCCAGCAGCCGAGTGGGACACCTGGATGAGCAGTTCTTC
TRBD2	once	TRBJ2-2	TRBV4-2	CASSQDPAGGRTGELFF	TGTGCCAGCAGCCAAGACCCCGCGGGCGGGAGGACCGGGGAGCTGTTTTTT
-	-	TRBJ1-1	TRBV28	CASSPAGVRITEAFF	TGTGCCAGCAGTCCGGCGGGGGTGAGGATCACTGAAGCTTTCTTT
-	-	TRBJ1-5	TRBV7-2	CASSLAVGVSNQPQHF	TGTGCCAGCAGCTTAGCCGTGGGTGTCAGCAATCAGCCCCAGCATTTT
-	-	TRBJ1-1	TRBV7-8	CASSQQENTEAFF	TGTGCCAGCAGCCAACAGGAGAACACTGAAGCTTTCTTT
TRBD2	few	TRBJ2-3	TRBV7-9	CASTSTSGSEDTQYF	TGTGCCAGCACCTCGACTAGCGGGAGTGAAGATACGCAGTATTTT